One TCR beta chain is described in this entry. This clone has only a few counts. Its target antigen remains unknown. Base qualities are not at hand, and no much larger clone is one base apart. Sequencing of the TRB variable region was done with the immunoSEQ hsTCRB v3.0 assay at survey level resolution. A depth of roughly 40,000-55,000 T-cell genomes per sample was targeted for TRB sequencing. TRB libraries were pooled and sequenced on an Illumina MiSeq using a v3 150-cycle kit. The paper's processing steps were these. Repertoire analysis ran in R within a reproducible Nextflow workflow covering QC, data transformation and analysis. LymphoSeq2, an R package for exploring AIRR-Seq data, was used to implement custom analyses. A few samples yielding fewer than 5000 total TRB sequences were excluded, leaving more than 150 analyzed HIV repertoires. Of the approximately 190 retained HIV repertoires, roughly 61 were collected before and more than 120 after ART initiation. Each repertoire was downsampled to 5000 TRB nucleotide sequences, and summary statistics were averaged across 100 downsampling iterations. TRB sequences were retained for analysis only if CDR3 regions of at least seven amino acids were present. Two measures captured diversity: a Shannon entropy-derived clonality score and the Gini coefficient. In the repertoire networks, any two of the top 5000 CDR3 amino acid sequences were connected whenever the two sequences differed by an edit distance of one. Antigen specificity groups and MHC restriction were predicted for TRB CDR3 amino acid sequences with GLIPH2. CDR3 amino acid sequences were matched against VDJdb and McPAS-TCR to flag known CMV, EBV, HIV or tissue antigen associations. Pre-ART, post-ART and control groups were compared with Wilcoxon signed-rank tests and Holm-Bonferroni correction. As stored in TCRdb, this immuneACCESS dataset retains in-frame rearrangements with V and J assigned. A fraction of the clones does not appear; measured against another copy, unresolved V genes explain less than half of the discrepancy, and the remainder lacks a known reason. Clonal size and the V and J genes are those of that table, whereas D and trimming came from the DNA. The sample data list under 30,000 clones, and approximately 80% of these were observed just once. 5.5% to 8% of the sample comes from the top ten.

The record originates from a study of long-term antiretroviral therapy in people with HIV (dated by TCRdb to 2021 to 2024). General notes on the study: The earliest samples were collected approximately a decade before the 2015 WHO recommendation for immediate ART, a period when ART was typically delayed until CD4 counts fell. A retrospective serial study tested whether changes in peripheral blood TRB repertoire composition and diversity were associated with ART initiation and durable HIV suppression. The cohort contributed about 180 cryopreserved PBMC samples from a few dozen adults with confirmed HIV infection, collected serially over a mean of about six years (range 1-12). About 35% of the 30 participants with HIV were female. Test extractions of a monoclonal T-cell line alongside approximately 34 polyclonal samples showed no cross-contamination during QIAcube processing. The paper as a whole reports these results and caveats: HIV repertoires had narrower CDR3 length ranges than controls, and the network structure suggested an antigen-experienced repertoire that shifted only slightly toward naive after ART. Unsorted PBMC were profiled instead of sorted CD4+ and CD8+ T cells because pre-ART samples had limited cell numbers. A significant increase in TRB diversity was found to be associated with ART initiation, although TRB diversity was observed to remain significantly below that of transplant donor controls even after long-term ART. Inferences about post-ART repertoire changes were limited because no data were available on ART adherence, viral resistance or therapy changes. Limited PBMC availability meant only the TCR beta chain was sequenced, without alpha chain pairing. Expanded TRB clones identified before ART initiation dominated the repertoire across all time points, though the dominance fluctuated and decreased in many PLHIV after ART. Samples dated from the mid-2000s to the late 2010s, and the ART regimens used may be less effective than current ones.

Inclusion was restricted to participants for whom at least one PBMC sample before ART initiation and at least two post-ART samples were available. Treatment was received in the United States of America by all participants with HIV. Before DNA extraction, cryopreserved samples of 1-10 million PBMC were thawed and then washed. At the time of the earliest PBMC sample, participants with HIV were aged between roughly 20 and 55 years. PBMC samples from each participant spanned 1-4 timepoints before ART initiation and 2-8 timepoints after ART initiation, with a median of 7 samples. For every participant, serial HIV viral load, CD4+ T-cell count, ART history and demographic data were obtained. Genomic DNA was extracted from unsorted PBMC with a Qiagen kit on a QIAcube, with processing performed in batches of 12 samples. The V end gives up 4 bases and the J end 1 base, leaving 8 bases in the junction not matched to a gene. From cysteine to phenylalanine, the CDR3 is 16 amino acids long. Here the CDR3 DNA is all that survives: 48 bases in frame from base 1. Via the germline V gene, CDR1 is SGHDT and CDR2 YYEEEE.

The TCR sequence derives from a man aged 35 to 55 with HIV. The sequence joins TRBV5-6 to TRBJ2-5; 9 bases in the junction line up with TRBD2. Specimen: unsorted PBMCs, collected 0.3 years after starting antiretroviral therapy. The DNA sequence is TGTGCCAGCAGCCTCCGAGCGGGGGGCCCCCAAGAGACCCAGTACTTC. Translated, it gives CASSLRAGGPQETQYF. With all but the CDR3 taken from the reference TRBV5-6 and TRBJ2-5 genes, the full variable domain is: DAGVTQSPTHLIKTRGQQVTLRCSPKSGHDTVSWYQQALGQGPQFIFQYYEEEERQRGNFPDRFSGHQFPNYSSELNVNALLLGDSALYLCASSLRAGGPQETQYFGPGTRLLVL.